This T cell receptor (beta chain) came from a study of blood T cell repertoires in COVID-19. Study overall: The United States, Italy and Spain provided the acute and convalescent COVID-19 samples.

This clone was seen more than once but under ten times. Original methodology: Estimates of nucleated cell counts were drawn from the amplification of reference gene primers. Sequencing used immunoSEQ multiplex PCR; TCRdb keeps in-frame clones, though not all of them. From that table come the V and J calls and clone size; the DNA was used to work out D and trimming. This sample has fewer than 400,000 clones, with around nine tenths found just once. The TCR originated in a woman between 50 and 59 years old who had recovered from COVID-19. What was sequenced was PBMCs or T cells enriched from blood (not recorded which).

The CDR3 DNA reads TGTGCCAGCAGCCAAAGGGGACAGGGGGCTATAGGTTCACCCCTCCACTTT. Translation: CASSQRGQGAIGSPLHF. This rearrangement joins TRBV4-2 to TRBJ1-6; 12 bases match TRBD1. The CDR3 consists of 17 residues. The trim removed 2 bases at V and 9 bases at J, leaving 8 bases unmatched. Germline V gene sequence: CDR1 LGHNA, CDR2 YNFKEQ.